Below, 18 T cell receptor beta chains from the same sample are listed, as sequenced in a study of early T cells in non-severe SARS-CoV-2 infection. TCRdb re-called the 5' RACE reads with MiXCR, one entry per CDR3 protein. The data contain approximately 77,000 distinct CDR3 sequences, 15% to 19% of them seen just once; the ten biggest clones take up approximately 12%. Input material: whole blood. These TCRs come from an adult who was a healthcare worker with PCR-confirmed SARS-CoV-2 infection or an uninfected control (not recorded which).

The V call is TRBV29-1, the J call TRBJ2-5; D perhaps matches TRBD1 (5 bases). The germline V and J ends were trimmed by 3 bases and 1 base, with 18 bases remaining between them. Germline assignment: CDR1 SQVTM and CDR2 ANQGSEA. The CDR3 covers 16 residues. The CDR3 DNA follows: TGCAGCGTTGAGTTCGCTCAGGGAAGGGGCCAAGAGACCCAGTACTTC. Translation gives CSVEFAQGRGQETQYF.

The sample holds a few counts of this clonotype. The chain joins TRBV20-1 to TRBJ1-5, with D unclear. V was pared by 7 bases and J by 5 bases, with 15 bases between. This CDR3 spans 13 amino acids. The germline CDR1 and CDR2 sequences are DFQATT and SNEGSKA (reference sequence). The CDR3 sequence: CSVPSGSYQPQHF. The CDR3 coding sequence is TGCAGTGTTCCCTCGGGCAGTTATCAGCCCCAGCATTTT.

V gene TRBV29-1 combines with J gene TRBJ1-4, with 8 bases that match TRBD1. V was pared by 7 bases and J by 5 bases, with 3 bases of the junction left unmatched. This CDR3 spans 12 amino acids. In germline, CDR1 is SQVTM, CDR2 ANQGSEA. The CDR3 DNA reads TGCAGCGCAAGGACAGGGAATGAAAAACTGTTTTTT. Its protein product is CSARTGNEKLFF.

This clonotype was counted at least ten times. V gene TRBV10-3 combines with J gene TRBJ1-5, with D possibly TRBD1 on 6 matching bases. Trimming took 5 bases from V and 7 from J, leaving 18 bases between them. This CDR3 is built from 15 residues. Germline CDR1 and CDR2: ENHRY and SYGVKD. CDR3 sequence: CAISHEGGAGQPQHF. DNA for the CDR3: TGTGCCATCAGTCACGAGGGGGGCGCAGGGCAGCCCCAGCATTTT.

The DNA for the CDR3 is TGTGCCAGCAGTCACGATGGAGGGGAGACCCAGTACTTC. Translation gives CASSHDGGETQYF. The chain combines TRBV12-3 or TRBV12-4 with TRBJ2-5; maybe TRBD2 (6 bases). Between the trimmed V and J ends, which lost 5 bases and 5 bases, there was a span of 12 bases. This CDR3 is built from 13 residues.

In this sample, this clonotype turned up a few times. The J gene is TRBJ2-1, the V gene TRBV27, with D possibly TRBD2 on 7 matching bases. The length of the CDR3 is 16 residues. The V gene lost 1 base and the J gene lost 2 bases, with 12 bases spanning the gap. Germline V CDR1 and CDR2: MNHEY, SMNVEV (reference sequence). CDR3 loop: CASSLFRGAPYNEQFF. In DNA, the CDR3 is TGTGCCAGCAGTTTATTCCGGGGGGCCCCCTACAATGAGCAGTTCTTC.

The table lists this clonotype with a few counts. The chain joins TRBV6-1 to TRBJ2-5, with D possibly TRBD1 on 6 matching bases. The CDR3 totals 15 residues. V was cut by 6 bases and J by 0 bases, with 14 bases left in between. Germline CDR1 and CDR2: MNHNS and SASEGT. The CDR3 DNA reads TGTGCCAGCAGACACCGTCGGACAGACCAAGAGACCCAGTACTTC. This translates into CASRHRRTDQETQYF.

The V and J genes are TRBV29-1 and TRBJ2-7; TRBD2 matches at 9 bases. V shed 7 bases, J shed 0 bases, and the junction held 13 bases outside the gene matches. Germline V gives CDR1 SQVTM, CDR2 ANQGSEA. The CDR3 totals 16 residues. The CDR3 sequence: CSAVWGGRGISYEQYF. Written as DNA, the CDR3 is TGCAGCGCCGTCTGGGGCGGGAGGGGGATCTCCTACGAGCAGTACTTC.

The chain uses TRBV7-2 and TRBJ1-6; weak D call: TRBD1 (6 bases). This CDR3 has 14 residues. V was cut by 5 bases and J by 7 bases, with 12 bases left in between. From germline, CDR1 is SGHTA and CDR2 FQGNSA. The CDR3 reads CASSPQGLNSPLHF. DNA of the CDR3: TGTGCCAGCAGCCCCCAGGGGTTAAATTCACCCCTCCACTTT.

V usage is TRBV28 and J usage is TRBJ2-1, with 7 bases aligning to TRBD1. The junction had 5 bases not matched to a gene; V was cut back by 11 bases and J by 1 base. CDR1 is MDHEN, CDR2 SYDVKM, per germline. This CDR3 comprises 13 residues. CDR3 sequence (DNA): TGTGCCGCAGGGGGACAGTCCTACAATGAGCAGTTCTTC. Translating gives CAAGGQSYNEQFF.

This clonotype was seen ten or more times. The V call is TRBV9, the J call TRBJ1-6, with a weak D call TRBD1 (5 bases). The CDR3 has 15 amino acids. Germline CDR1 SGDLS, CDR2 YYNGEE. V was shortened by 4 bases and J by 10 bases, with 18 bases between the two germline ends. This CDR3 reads CASSLYPGSGSPLHF. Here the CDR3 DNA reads TGTGCCAGCAGCCTGTATCCAGGGAGTGGATCACCCCTCCACTTT.

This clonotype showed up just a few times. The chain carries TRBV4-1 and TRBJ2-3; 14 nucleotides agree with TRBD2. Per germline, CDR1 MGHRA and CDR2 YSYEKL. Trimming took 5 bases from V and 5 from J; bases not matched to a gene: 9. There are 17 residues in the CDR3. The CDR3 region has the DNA TGCGCCAGCAGCGCCCCGACTAGCGGGGGGGCCAGAGATACGCAGTATTTT. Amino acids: CASSAPTSGGARDTQYF.

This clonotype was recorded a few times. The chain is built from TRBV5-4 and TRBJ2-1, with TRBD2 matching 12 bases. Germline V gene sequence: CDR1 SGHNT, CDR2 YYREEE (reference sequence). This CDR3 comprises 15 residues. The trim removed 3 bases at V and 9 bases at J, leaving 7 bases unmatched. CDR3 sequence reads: CASSSFRTSGTEQFF. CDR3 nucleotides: TGTGCCAGCAGCTCCTTTCGGACTAGCGGGACTGAGCAGTTCTTC.

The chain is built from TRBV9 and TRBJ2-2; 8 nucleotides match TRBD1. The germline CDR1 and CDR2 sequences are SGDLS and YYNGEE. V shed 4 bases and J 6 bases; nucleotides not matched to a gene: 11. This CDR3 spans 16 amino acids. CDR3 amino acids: CASSSPGQVDAGELFF. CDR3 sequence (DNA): TGTGCCAGCAGCTCCCCGGGACAGGTCGACGCCGGGGAGCTGTTTTTT. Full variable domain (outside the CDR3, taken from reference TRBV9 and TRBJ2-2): DSGVTQTPKHLITATGQRVTLRCSPRSGDLSVYWYQQSLDQGLQFLIQYYNGEERAKGNILERFSAQQFPDLHSELNLSSLELGDSALYFCASSSPGQVDAGELFFGEGSRLTVL.

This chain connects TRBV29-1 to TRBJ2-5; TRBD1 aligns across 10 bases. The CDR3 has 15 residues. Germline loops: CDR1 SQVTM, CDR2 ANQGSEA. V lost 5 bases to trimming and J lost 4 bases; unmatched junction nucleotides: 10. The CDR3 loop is CSVSGQGGRRETQYF. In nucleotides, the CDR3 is TGCAGCGTTTCAGGACAGGGGGGACGTAGAGAGACCCAGTACTTC.

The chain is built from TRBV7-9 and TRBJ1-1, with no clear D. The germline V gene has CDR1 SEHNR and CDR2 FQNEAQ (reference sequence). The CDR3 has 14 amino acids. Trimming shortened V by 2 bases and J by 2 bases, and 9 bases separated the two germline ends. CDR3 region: CASSLPGINTEAFF. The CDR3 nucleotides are TGTGCCAGCAGCTTACCGGGGATTAACACTGAAGCTTTCTTT.

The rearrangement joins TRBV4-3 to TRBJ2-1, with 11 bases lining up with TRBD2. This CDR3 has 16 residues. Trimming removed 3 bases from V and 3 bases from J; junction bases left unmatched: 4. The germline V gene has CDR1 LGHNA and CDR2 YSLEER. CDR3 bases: TGCGCCAGCAGCCAGGAGGGACTAGCGGTCTACAATGAGCAGTTCTTC. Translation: CASSQEGLAVYNEQFF.

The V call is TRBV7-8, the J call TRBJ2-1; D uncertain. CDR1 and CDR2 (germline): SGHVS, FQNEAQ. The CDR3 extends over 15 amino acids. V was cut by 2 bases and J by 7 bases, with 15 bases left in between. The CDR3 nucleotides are TGTGCCAGCAGCTTATCGAGCGCGATCTATAATGAGCAGTTCTTC. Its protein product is CASSLSSAIYNEQFF.